Detailed here is one T cell receptor (beta chain). The sample originates from a study of blood T cell repertoires in COVID-19. Study summary: Material from acute and convalescent COVID-19 was sourced from the United States, Italy and Spain.

Original data processing: Scientists estimated how many nucleated cells there were by amplifying reference gene primers. Some clones are missing from TCRdb's copy, which holds only in-frame ones; the method was immunoSEQ multiplex PCR. Clone size and the V and J calls come from that table; the DNA yielded D and trimming. The data hold about 14,000 clones, with more than 65% observed a single time. The sample consisted of peripheral blood. The origin of this receptor is a human donor in a cohort sampled during active COVID-19.

CDR3: CASSGLAGNSETQYF. Written as DNA, the CDR3 is TGTGCCAGTTCAGGGCTAGCGGGAAATTCAGAGACCCAGTACTTC. J is TRBJ2-5 and V is TRBV2; 9 nucleotides agree with TRBD2. Germline trimming cut 9 bases from V and 4 bases from J; bases unmatched to any gene: 12. CDR1 and CDR2 from the germline V gene are SNHLY and FYNNEI. The CDR3 runs to 15 residues.